The 22 T cell receptor beta chains below were found in one sample sequenced in a study of metastatic and nonmetastatic thyroid tumors. Until they underwent thyroid surgery, no patient had received any treatment. TCRdb re-processed the PCR reads through MiXCR. The sample includes approximately 25,000 clones, roughly 15% seen only once; the top ten take 15% to 18%. The specimen was blood. The receptors derive from a male donor with papillary thyroid cancer or a benign thyroid nodule (not recorded which). Some clones in this sample may be carry-over from other donors' samples.

Comment on this clone: Possible read error: a much larger clone is one base away. The V and J genes are TRBV7-9 and TRBJ2-1, with D hard to call. V lost 7 bases, J lost 4 bases, and 5 bases lay in between. Germline V gene sequence: CDR1 SEHNR, CDR2 FQNEAQ (reference sequence). The CDR3 sequence is 11 residues long. DNA of the CDR3: TGTGCCAGCAACAAGTACAATGAGCAGTTCTTC. Residues: CASNKYNEQFF.

This clone was detected ten times or more. V is TRBV19 and J is TRBJ2-6; D remains unclear. V lost 3 bases to trimming and J lost 0 bases, with 6 bases between them. The CDR3 totals 15 residues. CDR1 and CDR2 from the germline V gene are LNHDA and SQIVND (reference sequence). The CDR3 is CASSIVASGANVLTF. As DNA, the CDR3 is TGTGCCAGTAGTATCGTGGCCTCTGGGGCCAACGTCCTGACTTTC.

This clone was counted many times. This rearrangement joins TRBV2 to TRBJ2-7, with 9 bases that match TRBD1. V trimming: 4 bases; J trimming: 2 bases; junction bases outside the gene matches: 3. There are 14 residues in the CDR3. Germline V gene lookup returns CDR1 SNHLY and CDR2 FYNNEI. The CDR3 region is CASSGDRATYEQYF. In DNA form, the CDR3 reads TGTGCCAGCAGTGGGGACAGGGCCACCTACGAGCAGTACTTC.

The chain is built from TRBV7-6 and TRBJ2-1; D is possibly TRBD2 (5 bases). This CDR3 comprises 15 residues. Trimming cost V 5 bases and J 4 bases, with 15 bases left between them. From germline, CDR1 is SGHVS and CDR2 FNYEAQ. The CDR3 spells CASSPGSGPYNEQFF. CDR3 nucleotide sequence: TGTGCCAGCAGCCCAGGCAGCGGCCCGTACAATGAGCAGTTCTTC.

V and J are TRBV14 and TRBJ2-6, with 7 bases identical to TRBD2. J gave up 4 bases and V 3 bases, and 12 bases lay outside the gene matches. Germline values: CDR1 SGHDN, CDR2 FVKESK. There are 18 residues in the CDR3. This CDR3 is CASSQLRDYLKGANVLTF. CDR3 DNA sequence: TGTGCCAGCAGCCAGCTCCGGGACTACCTCAAGGGGGCCAACGTCCTGACTTTC.

The rearrangement uses TRBV18 and TRBJ2-7; D is unresolved. Germline assignment: CDR1 KGHSH and CDR2 LQKENI. Trimming shortened V by 5 bases and J by 4 bases, and 9 bases separated the two germline ends. The CDR3 consists of 12 residues. In DNA, the CDR3 is TGTGCCAGCTCAGAAGGACGGTACGAGCAGTACTTC. It is translated as CASSEGRYEQYF. Filled out from reference TRBV18 and TRBJ2-7, the complete variable domain reads NAGVMQNPRHLVRRRGQEARLRCSPMKGHSHVYWYRQLPEEGLKFMVYLQKENIIDESGMPKERFSAEFPKEGPSILRIQQVVRGDSAAYFCASSEGRYEQYFGPGTRLTVT.

In this sample, this clone turned up a few times. A much larger clone sits a single nucleotide away, making a read error possible. At the DNA level, this CDR3 is encoded by other sequences in the same sample as well. The chain carries TRBV19 and TRBJ1-1, with a tentative D call TRBD1 (5 bases). This CDR3 is 13 amino acids long. CDR1 and CDR2 from the germline V gene are LNHDA and SQIVND (reference sequence). Written as DNA, the CDR3 is TGTGCCAGTATTCTCTCAGGGAACACCGAAGCTTTCTTT. Its protein product is CASILSGNTEAFF.

This clone has at least ten counts. The rearrangement joins TRBV7-2 to TRBJ1-1; possibly TRBD1 for D (5 bases). In germline, CDR1 is SGHTA, CDR2 FQGNSA. This CDR3 spans 13 amino acids. Trimming took off 3 bases at V and 6 bases at J, with 11 bases between the two ends. The CDR3 here is CASSLIRVAEAFF. The CDR3, as DNA: TGTGCCAGCAGCTTGATCAGGGTAGCTGAAGCTTTCTTT.

This clone was observed many times. The V and J genes are TRBV6-4 and TRBJ2-1; D call uncertain. Trimming cost V 6 bases and J 0 bases, with 15 bases left between them. CDR3 size: 16 residues. Germline CDR1 and CDR2: MRHNA and SNTAGT. CDR3 protein: CASSEYLGGSYNEQFF. The CDR3 nucleotides are TGTGCCAGCAGCGAATACCTCGGCGGCTCCTACAATGAGCAGTTCTTC.

At least ten counts were recorded for this clone. V is TRBV6-6 and J is TRBJ2-1; weak D call: TRBD2 (5 bases). This CDR3 has 20 amino acids. Looked up from germline, CDR1 is MNHNY and CDR2 is SVGAGI (reference sequence). V was pared by 5 bases and J by 0 bases, with 26 bases between. The CDR3 sequence: CASSPNGNFIWAGSYNEQFF. DNA for the CDR3: TGTGCCAGCAGTCCTAACGGGAATTTCATATGGGCAGGCTCCTACAATGAGCAGTTCTTC.

This clone has at least ten counts. J is TRBJ1-2 and V is TRBV2; D unresolved. Germline values: CDR1 SNHLY, CDR2 FYNNEI. V lost 3 bases to trimming and J lost 2 bases, with 7 bases between them. The CDR3 is 13 amino acids. Here the CDR3 reads CASSEAVNYGYTF. The CDR3 DNA follows: TGTGCCAGCAGTGAGGCGGTAAACTATGGCTACACCTTC.

This clone was detected many times. V is TRBV6-1 and J is TRBJ1-2; D uncertain. CDR1 is MNHNS and CDR2 is SASEGT in the germline V gene. Trimming stripped 3 bases from V and 3 bases from J, with 8 bases between. This CDR3 contains 13 residues. The CDR3 reads CASSEVPHYGYTF. The CDR3 bases are TGTGCCAGCAGTGAGGTCCCCCACTATGGCTACACCTTC.

This clone was detected many times. V gene TRBV20-1 combines with J gene TRBJ2-1, with TRBD2 matching over 10 bases. V lost 3 bases and J lost 3; bases outside the gene matches: 2. CDR3 length equals 14 residues. The germline V gene encodes CDR1 DFQATT and CDR2 SNEGSKA (reference sequence). CDR3 loop: CSASTSGIYNEQFF. The CDR3 coding sequence is TGCAGTGCTAGCACTAGCGGGATCTACAATGAGCAGTTCTTC.

This clone was picked up many times. The chain links TRBV7-2 to TRBJ1-5; TRBD1 is a possible D gene (6 bases). CDR3 size: 16 residues. Germline loops: CDR1 SGHTA, CDR2 FQGNSA. V lost 0 bases and J 9 bases, leaving 18 bases between the germline ends. CDR3 coding DNA: TGTGCCAGCAGCTTAGCGCCTCGAGGGGGGGGAGGGCCCCAGCATTTT. Its translation: CASSLAPRGGGGPQHF.

This clone has a count of ten or more. The gene calls are TRBV6-1 and TRBJ2-3; D unresolved. CDR3 length: 12 residues. In germline, CDR1 is MNHNS, CDR2 SASEGT. Trimming pared 7 bases from V and 2 bases from J, leaving 7 bases between. CDR3 DNA: TGTGCCAGCACCGATTCCACAGATACGCAGTATTTT. Translating gives CASTDSTDTQYF.

This clone was recorded many times. The chain is built from TRBV27 and TRBJ2-7; D is possibly TRBD2 (5 bases). Germline assignment: CDR1 MNHEY and CDR2 SMNVEV (reference sequence). Between the trimmed V and J ends, which lost 5 bases and 2 bases, there was a span of 16 bases. This CDR3 has 15 amino acids. The DNA of the CDR3 is TGTGCCAGCAGTACGCTAGCTACCCTCCCCTACGAGCAGTACTTC. It encodes CASSTLATLPYEQYF.

In its sample, this clone was seen many times. The chain joins TRBV9 to TRBJ2-7; 9 nucleotides match TRBD1. V lost 4 bases, J lost 6 bases, and 14 bases stayed unmatched. Germline V gene data show CDR1 as SGDLS and CDR2 as YYNGEE. CDR3 size: 16 residues. The CDR3 nucleotides are TGTGCCAGCAGCCCACGATGGGGGGGACAGGGCACCGAGCAGTACTTC. Translation gives CASSPRWGGQGTEQYF. The variable domain in full, with the rest retrieved from reference TRBV9 and TRBJ2-7, is DSGVTQTPKHLITATGQRVTLRCSPRSGDLSVYWYQQSLDQGLQFLIQYYNGEERAKGNILERFSAQQFPDLHSELNLSSLELGDSALYFCASSPRWGGQGTEQYFGPGTRLTVT.

V gene TRBV20-1 combines with J gene TRBJ2-7; TRBD2 is a possible D gene (5 bases). The CDR3 consists of 13 residues. The germline V gene has CDR1 DFQATT and CDR2 SNEGSKA (reference sequence). The CDR3, as DNA: TGCACTTACGAAGCGGAGAGGATTTACGAGCAGTACTTC. Its translation: CTYEAERIYEQYF.

This chain connects TRBV20-1 to TRBJ1-5; 7 bases align to TRBD1. Trimming removed 1 base from V and 2 bases from J; junction bases left unmatched: 5. This CDR3 has 15 amino acids. Germline CDR1 and CDR2: DFQATT and SNEGSKA (reference sequence). DNA for the CDR3: TGCAGTGCTAGAGTACAGGGGAGAGGCAATCAGCCCCAGCATTTT. This gives the protein CSARVQGRGNQPQHF.

This clone was counted ten times or more. V gene TRBV11-2 combines with J gene TRBJ2-1; 8 bases match TRBD2. J lost 6 bases, V lost 6 bases, and 4 bases had no gene match. The germline V gene has CDR1 SGHAT and CDR2 FQNNGV. There are 13 residues in the CDR3. The CDR3 DNA is TGTGCCAGCAGGAGCGGGAGAGCCAATGAGCAGTTCTTC. The encoded protein is CASRSGRANEQFF.

As to this clone: Mismatch with germline at one junction end may stem from a read error. The chain links TRBV9 to TRBJ2-5; the D gene is possibly TRBD1 (5 bases). Germline V gene data show CDR1 as SGDLS and CDR2 as YYNGEE. This CDR3 is 15 amino acids long. CDR3 bases: TGTGCCAGCAGCGCCGAGACAGTGTCACAAGAGACTCAGTACTTC. Amino acid sequence: CASSAETVSQETQYF.

This sequence joins TRBV4-2 and TRBJ1-2, with 7 bases aligning to TRBD1. Unmatched junction bases numbered 11, after V lost 0 bases and J lost 4 bases. Germline CDR1 and CDR2: LGHNA and YNFKEQ. The CDR3 has 17 residues. The CDR3 coding sequence is TGTGCCAGCAGCCAAGATGAGGGGCAGGGGGAACTCTATGGCTACACCTTC. Protein: CASSQDEGQGELYGYTF.